A selection of T cell receptor beta chains follows, all from one sample in a study of cytomegalovirus exposure and HLA in healthy donors. Sequencing used immunoSEQ multiplex PCR; TCRdb keeps in-frame clones, though not all of them. This table has some 90,000 clones, about two thirds appearing once. The sample consisted of PBMCs. These receptors were taken from a boy under 18 in good health and CMV-seropositive. CDR3s include the opening cysteine and the closing phenylalanine or tryptophan. The D gene is left open where the match is weak. Rows may omit the clone size; those that give it use once, few, many or a size class.

J gene,D gene,clone size,V gene,CDR3 DNA,CDR3 protein
TRBJ2-4,NA,NA,TRBV13,TGTGCCAGCAGCCGTGGGCCTCTGCTAGCCAAAAACATTCAGTACTTC,CASSRGPLLAKNIQYF
TRBJ2-1,TRBD2,NA,TRBV6-1,TGTGCCAGCAGTGAACTAGCGGGGGGGCTGGGTGAGCAGTTCTTC,CASSELAGGLGEQFF
TRBJ1-4,NA,once,TRBV15,TGTGCCACCAGCAGAGAAATCGGATGGGAGGAAAAACTGTTTTTT,CATSREIGWEEKLFF
TRBJ2-7,TRBD1,few,TRBV6-5,TGTGCCAGCAGTCCACAACAGGGGCCCCTCCCTCTGTACTTC,CASSPQQGPLPLYF
TRBJ2-1,TRBD2,NA,TRBV7-3,TGTGCCAGCAGCTCCCCTATAGCGGGAGGGAATTACAATGAGCAGTTCTTC,CASSSPIAGGNYNEQFF
TRBJ1-2,NA,few,TRBV2,TGTGCCAGCAGCCGGGTTAACTATGGCTACACCTTC,CASSRVNYGYTF
TRBJ2-7,TRBD2,NA,TRBV4-3,TGCGCCAGCAGCCAATTAGCGGGGCACGACGAGCAGTACTTC,CASSQLAGHDEQYF
TRBJ1-5,NA,once,TRBV5-6,TGTGCCAGCAGCTACAAATCGACAGGCAGTCAGCCCCAGCATTTT,CASSYKSTGSQPQHF
TRBJ2-1,TRBD2,NA,TRBV29-1,TGCAGCGTGGGGACTAGCGGGCCCCTACTTTACAATGAGCAGTTCTTC,CSVGTSGPLLYNEQFF
TRBJ2-3,NA,NA,TRBV18,TGTGCCAGCTCACCACGGGAGGGCACAGATACGCAGTATTTT,CASSPREGTDTQYF
TRBJ1-1,TRBD1,few,TRBV4-3,TGCGCCAGCACAGGGACAGGTAATTCTGAAGCTTTCTTT,CASTGTGNSEAFF
TRBJ2-3,TRBD2,NA,TRBV4-3,TGCGCCAGCAGCCAAGACAGGACTAGCGGGAGGTCTGATACGCAGTATTTT,CASSQDRTSGRSDTQYF
TRBJ2-7,TRBD2,NA,TRBV5-1,TGCGCCAGCAGCTTGACGACTAGCGGGGGGGCCGGATCCTACGAGCAGTACTTC,CASSLTTSGGAGSYEQYF
TRBJ1-5,NA,NA,TRBV6-6,TGTGCCAGCAGTGATGACTCGTGGAGGAATCAGCCCCAGCATTTT,CASSDDSWRNQPQHF
TRBJ2-7,NA,few,TRBV5-1,TGCGCCAGCAGCTTGGCGGGTGTTGTATACGAGCAGTACTTC,CASSLAGVVYEQYF
TRBJ2-7,NA,NA,TRBV4-3,TGCGCCAGCAGCCCGCAGGAGTTACCGGGACTGAACTACGAGCAGTACTTC,CASSPQELPGLNYEQYF
TRBJ1-1,NA,once,TRBV9,TGTGCCAGCCGACGGGGGGGCGCCGGCACTGAAGCTTTCTTT,CASRRGGAGTEAFF
TRBJ2-1,NA,NA,TRBV9,TGTGCCAGCAGCGTAGGTCGGGGATCTTACAATGAGCAGTTCTTC,CASSVGRGSYNEQFF
TRBJ2-1,NA,NA,TRBV5-1,TGCGCCAGCAGCGCTTCCGGAGTCCTCTACAATGAGCAGTTCTTC,CASSASGVLYNEQFF
TRBJ2-3,NA,NA,TRBV19,TGTGCTACTGTGGGCAGAGGGCTCGGCACAGATACGCAGTATTTT,CATVGRGLGTDTQYF
TRBJ2-7,NA,NA,TRBV7-9,TGTGCCAGCAGCTTACAGGCCTACGAGCAGTACTTC,CASSLQAYEQYF
TRBJ2-7,NA,few,TRBV4-3,TGCGCCAGCAGCCAAGCCGAGGACGGGCGCGGGGACGAGCAGTACTTC,CASSQAEDGRGDEQYF
TRBJ2-7,NA,NA,TRBV4-1,TGCGCCAGCAGCCTAGCAGCGAGCCGCTACGAGCAGTACTTC,CASSLAASRYEQYF
TRBJ1-2,TRBD1,NA,TRBV6-5,TGTGCCAGCAGCCGACAGGGTGGGAGAGGTGGCTACACCTTC,CASSRQGGRGGYTF
TRBJ1-2,NA,NA,TRBV19,TGTGCCAGTAGTATATCGGGGGGGCCTAACTATGGCTACACCTTC,CASSISGGPNYGYTF
TRBJ2-2,NA,NA,TRBV7-3,TGTGCCAGCAGCTTAAAACCGAGCACCGGGGAGCTGTTTTTT,CASSLKPSTGELFF
TRBJ2-7,NA,NA,TRBV29-1,TGCAGCGTTGAAATGGACTACTCCTACGAGCAGTACTTC,CSVEMDYSYEQYF
TRBJ1-6,NA,few,TRBV2,TGTGCCAGCAGAGCCGAGGGAGGCAGCAATTCACCCCTCCACTTT,CASRAEGGSNSPLHF
TRBJ1-2,TRBD1,once,TRBV30,TGTGCCCGGAAGGGGACAGGGAAAGACTATGGCTACACCTTC,CARKGTGKDYGYTF
TRBJ1-5,TRBD1,NA,TRBV7-9,TGTGCCAGCAGCGCAAATGGGACAGATAGGCAGCCCCAGCATTTT,CASSANGTDRQPQHF
TRBJ1-1,NA,NA,TRBV6-6,TGTGCCAGCACACTTTTGAACACTGAAGCTTTCTTT,CASTLLNTEAFF
TRBJ2-1,TRBD2,NA,TRBV2,TGTGCCAGCAGTCAAACGAGACTAGCCAACAATGAGCAGTTCTTC,CASSQTRLANNEQFF
TRBJ2-7,NA,NA,TRBV18,TGTGCCAGCTCACCGCTTGAGACCTACGAGCAGTACTTC,CASSPLETYEQYF
TRBJ1-1,NA,few,TRBV12-5,TGTGCTAGTGGTTTGGTTCCCGGATGGGGGCTAGAGACTGAAGCTTTCTTT,CASGLVPGWGLETEAFF
TRBJ2-1,NA,once,TRBV7-2,TGTGCCAGCAGCGCACGACCGAGGGACAATGAGCAGTTCTTC,CASSARPRDNEQFF
TRBJ1-5,TRBD1,NA,TRBV2,TGTGCCAGCAGTGACCGGGACAGGGGGTATCAGCCCCAGCATTTT,CASSDRDRGYQPQHF
TRBJ2-1,NA,NA,TRBV29-1,TGCAGCGTTGAGCCGCTGCGGGACTGGTCCTACAATGAGCAGTTCTTC,CSVEPLRDWSYNEQFF
TRBJ1-6,NA,NA,TRBV30,TGTGCCTGGAGGGGTCAGGGTCTAAATTCACCCCTCCACTTT,CAWRGQGLNSPLHF
TRBJ1-6,NA,NA,TRBV2,TGTGCCAGCAGTGAAGCACCGAGCTCCTATAATTCACCCCTCCACTTT,CASSEAPSSYNSPLHF
TRBJ2-1,TRBD2,NA,TRBV9,TGTGCCAGCAGCGTATGGGGACTATCCTACAATGAGCAGTTCTTC,CASSVWGLSYNEQFF
TRBJ1-3,NA,NA,TRBV30,TGTGCCTGGGGGGAGGACACGGAGGCTGGAAACACCATATATTTT,CAWGEDTEAGNTIYF
TRBJ2-1,NA,NA,TRBV7-9,TGTGCCAGCAGCTTATCAGGTTTCCTGGCGGGCGCCCGGTTCTTC,CASSLSGFLAGARFF
TRBJ1-1,NA,few,TRBV7-9,TGTGCCAGCACCGCGTCCGGGAGAATCCCACTGAACACTGAAGCTTTCTTT,CASTASGRIPLNTEAFF
TRBJ2-3,NA,medium-sized,TRBV18,TGTGCCAGCTCGCCTTCACCAGGGGATACGCAGTATTTT,CASSPSPGDTQYF
TRBJ1-3,TRBD1,NA,TRBV30,TGTGCCTGGAGTGTACATCGGCAGGGGGAGCGAAACACCATATATTTT,CAWSVHRQGERNTIYF